The sequence of this T cell receptor (beta chain) was determined in a study of cytomegalovirus exposure and HLA in healthy donors. Study-wide context: The study's early data release held some 85 million unique TCRs from HLA-typed donors.

Germline V gene lookup returns CDR1 GTSNPN and CDR2 SVGIG (reference sequence). V lost 8 bases to trimming and J lost 4 bases; unmatched junction nucleotides: 4. This CDR3 region has 12 residues. Study-level results: Later analysis showed TCR association rates varying by HLA locus, highest for DRB1 and lowest for HLA-C. Despite most TCR sequences being rare, some public TCRs occurred in many donors.

PCR involved 60 Vbeta and 13 Jbeta primers. The table came from immunoSEQ multiplex PCR; TCRdb's copy has only in-frame clones and leaves some out. Here the sample spans around 100,000 clones, roughly three quarters being singletons. Notes on this clone: Its specificity is not known.

The receptor comes from a woman aged 50 to 60 in good health and CMV-seropositive. The source material was PBMCs. The V and J genes are TRBV30 and TRBJ2-3; 9 nucleotides agree with TRBD1. The CDR3 DNA follows: TGTGCCGCGGGACAGGGACCAGATACGCAGTATTTT. It is translated as CAAGQGPDTQYF.